These 5 T cell receptor beta chains originate from one sample sequenced in a study of cytomegalovirus exposure and HLA in healthy donors. The PCR had 60 Vbeta and 13 Jbeta primers. Data came from immunoSEQ multiplex PCR; TCRdb stores just in-frame clones and leaves some out. This table has over 100,000 clones, approximately 81% appearing once. Specimen: PBMCs. Receptors were obtained from a woman aged 18-35 years in good health and CMV-seropositive.

This chain connects TRBV7-2 to TRBJ1-2; TRBD1 agrees at 7 bases. The germline CDR1 and CDR2 sequences are SGHTA and FQGNSA. V shed 5 bases, J shed 4 bases, and the junction held 7 bases outside the gene matches. CDR3 length: 14 residues. Here the CDR3 DNA reads TGTGCCAGCAGCGTGGGACAGCCGGCCTATGGCTACACCTTC. Translation: CASSVGQPAYGYTF. Using reference TRBV7-2 and TRBJ1-2 for the parts outside the CDR3, the full variable domain is GAGVSQSPSNKVTEKGKDVELRCDPISGHTALYWYRQSLGQGLEFLIYFQGNSAPDKSGLPSDRFSAERTGGSVSTLTIQRTQQEDSAVYLCASSVGQPAYGYTFGSGTRLTVV.

This chain links TRBV4-1 with TRBJ2-7; maybe TRBD1 (6 bases). The CDR3 is 17 amino acids. Trimming shortened V by 4 bases and J by 0 bases, and 19 bases separated the two germline ends. Germline V gene lookup returns CDR1 MGHRA and CDR2 YSYEKL. The CDR3 sequence: CASSRGQTLLSSYEQYF. Written as DNA, the CDR3 is TGCGCCAGCAGCCGTGGACAGACACTATTATCCTCCTACGAGCAGTACTTC.

The rearrangement uses TRBV27 and TRBJ2-3; 9 positions match TRBD1. The CDR3 has 16 residues. The germline V gene encodes CDR1 MNHEY and CDR2 SMNVEV (reference sequence). V gave up 3 bases and J gave up 5 bases; unmatched junction bases: 9. The CDR3 loop is CASSFPGTGSGDTQYF. For the CDR3, the DNA is TGTGCCAGCAGTTTTCCCGGGACAGGGAGTGGAGATACGCAGTATTTT.

The genes are TRBV6-6 and TRBJ1-2; 10 positions agree with TRBD1. Germline-derived CDR1 and CDR2 are MNHNY and SVGAGI (reference sequence). The ends lost 2 bases at V and 8 bases at J; junction bases unmatched: 5. This CDR3 contains 14 residues. CDR3 bases: TGTGCCAGCAGTTACCGACAGGGGGCGCGGGGCTACACCTTC. Translation gives CASSYRQGARGYTF.

V is TRBV11-2 and J is TRBJ2-5, with 8 bases that match TRBD1. Germline CDR1 is SGHAT and CDR2 is FQNNGV. The CDR3 has 14 amino acids. With V trimmed by 5 bases and J by 5 bases, 7 bases remained unmatched. CDR3 coding DNA: TGTGCCAGCAGCCAAGTCAGGGGGCTGGAGACCCAGTACTTC. Protein: CASSQVRGLETQYF.